This is a list of T cell receptor beta chains from one sample in a study of blood T cell repertoires in COVID-19. Only in-frame clones appear in the TCRdb table, and some are missing; sequencing was by immunoSEQ multiplex PCR. The table includes some 200,000 clones, around 80% detected once. Sequencing was performed on peripheral blood. The receptor set was obtained from a woman over 75 with COVID-19, enrolled during active disease. Each CDR3 is given without its conserved first and last residue. Size is stated for part of the rows, as once, few or many counts, or as a class when the clone is expanded.

size,V,J,CDR3
NA,TRBV3-1/TRBV3-2,TRBJ2-1,ASGFGLAHYNEQF
NA,TRBV6-5,TRBJ2-1,ASHKREMGRNEQF
once,TRBV6-5,TRBJ1-3,ASSYSRGGNTIY
NA,TRBV19,TRBJ2-1,ASTTNGQGSSEQF
NA,TRBV18,TRBJ2-5,ASSPPQEGETQY
once,TRBV5-8,TRBJ1-1,ASSRRGGTEAF
NA,TRBV28,TRBJ1-4,ASRVGGKVVEKLF
NA,TRBV20-1,TRBJ1-2,SASIRRGDGYT
NA,TRBV10-3,TRBJ1-2,AISVTGDSQLANYGYT
NA,TRBV10-3,TRBJ2-7,ALGGGRSYEQY
NA,TRBV18,TRBJ1-5,ASSYGTAVQPQH
NA,TRBV10-3,TRBJ1-5,AISGGGGNQPQH
NA,TRBV18,TRBJ2-3,ASSVARDWGTDTQY
NA,TRBV6-5,TRBJ1-1,ASSYMTNTEAF
NA,TRBV20-1,TRBJ1-2,SASQGTNYGYT
NA,TRBV12-2,TRBJ2-3,ASRSLAGPSSTDTQY
NA,TRBV18,TRBJ2-5,ASSPPGSQETQY
once,TRBV6-5,TRBJ2-1,ASIPGLVRNEQF
NA,TRBV6-5,TRBJ2-2,ASSSGTGGTGELF
once,TRBV7-9,TRBJ2-7,ASSQTQGTYEQY
NA,TRBV20-1,TRBJ1-1,SAFRTTEAF
NA,TRBV28,TRBJ1-5,ASKQGAGAQPQH
NA,TRBV28,TRBJ2-5,ASSPAQGDQETQY
NA,TRBV3-1/TRBV3-2,TRBJ2-1,ASSQAYEQF
NA,TRBV19,TRBJ2-3,ASSIMGQVTDTQY
NA,TRBV6-5,TRBJ2-1,ASTSGLAGGPEQF
NA,TRBV29-1,TRBJ1-2,SVVDQGNGYT
NA,TRBV28,TRBJ2-5,ASLDRGETQY
NA,TRBV18,TRBJ2-3,ASSPSRADTQY
NA,TRBV11-2,TRBJ2-1,ASSLAGTGGLGEQF
NA,TRBV5-4,TRBJ1-2,ASSPGGAYGYT
NA,TRBV5-4,TRBJ2-1,ASSRTSGTSYNEQF
NA,TRBV6-5,TRBJ1-1,ASSSGTTRYTEAF
once,TRBV6-2/TRBV6-3,TRBJ2-7,ASSYGGAGSYEQY
NA,TRBV2,TRBJ1-3,ASNQGGAAPGNTIY
NA,TRBV5-1,TRBJ2-7,ASSPSGGAEHEQY
NA,TRBV6-5,TRBJ1-6,ASAGEYNSPLH
few,TRBV6-2/TRBV6-3,TRBJ1-6,ASSLIGQGAGSPLH
NA,TRBV30,TRBJ2-3,AWSGAPDTQY
NA,TRBV19,TRBJ1-4,ASSMGRGEKLF
NA,TRBV11-2,TRBJ2-2,ASSPSAGGLGAGELF
NA,TRBV11-2,TRBJ2-3,ASSLRDRETDTQY
NA,TRBV6-4,TRBJ1-2,ASTEDSPIYGYT
NA,TRBV2,TRBJ1-2,ASSTLSGYT
NA,TRBV29-1,TRBJ2-6,SVKQGSGANVLT
NA,TRBV7-2,TRBJ2-5,ASSLRAGGTQY
NA,TRBV6-1,TRBJ2-1,ASSVAGGSYNEQF
NA,TRBV27,TRBJ2-5,ASSPDRDVRQAQY
NA,TRBV11-2,TRBJ2-3,ASSSDRGVLADTQY
NA,TRBV20-1,TRBJ1-1,SASAGVNTEAF
NA,TRBV28,TRBJ2-1,ASSLSTSGGNEQF
once,TRBV30,TRBJ1-4,AWSPGQGGREKLF
NA,TRBV7-8,TRBJ1-5,ASSLSGGDQPQH